This note documents a single T cell receptor beta chain sequence. Participants were aged roughly 18 to 89 years from about 25 US areas. The sample belongs to a study of blood T cell repertoires in COVID-19. This CDR3 contains 14 residues. Germline CDR1 MNHEY, CDR2 SVGAGI. Losses at the gene ends were 5 bases for V and 4 bases for J; bases not matched to a gene: 5. Per the original methods: Amplification with reference gene primers provided the estimates of nucleated cell counts. This table comes from immunoSEQ multiplex PCR, and its TCRdb copy is limited to in-frame clones, with some not included. That table supplies the V and J calls and clone size; D and trimming were determined from the DNA. The sample comprises about 380,000 clones, around nine tenths of which are singletons, and more than 0.95% rests with the top ten.

Material for sequencing was PBMCs or T cells enriched from blood (not recorded which). This chain connects TRBV6-5 to TRBJ2-7, with TRBD1 identical over 10 bases. The sequence was obtained from a woman aged 18-29 years who had recovered from COVID-19. DNA of the CDR3: TGTGCCAGCAGTAGACAGGGGGCGGAATACGAGCAGTACTTC. This codes for CASSRQGAEYEQYF.